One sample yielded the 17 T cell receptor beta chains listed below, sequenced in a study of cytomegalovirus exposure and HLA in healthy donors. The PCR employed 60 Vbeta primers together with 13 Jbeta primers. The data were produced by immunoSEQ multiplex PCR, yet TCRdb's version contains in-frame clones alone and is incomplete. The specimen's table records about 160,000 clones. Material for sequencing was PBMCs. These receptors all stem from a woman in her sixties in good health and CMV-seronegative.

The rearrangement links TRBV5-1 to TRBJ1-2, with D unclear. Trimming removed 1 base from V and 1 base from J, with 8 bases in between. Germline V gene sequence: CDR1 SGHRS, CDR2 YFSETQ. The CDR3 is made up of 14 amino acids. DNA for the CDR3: TGCGCCAGCAGCTTGCAGGTTGATAACTATGGCTACACCTTC. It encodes CASSLQVDNYGYTF.

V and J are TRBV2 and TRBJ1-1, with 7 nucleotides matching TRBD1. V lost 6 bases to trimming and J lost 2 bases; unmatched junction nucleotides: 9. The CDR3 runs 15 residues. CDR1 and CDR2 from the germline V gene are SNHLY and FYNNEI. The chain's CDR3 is CASRRSGQPNTEAFF. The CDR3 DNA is TGTGCCAGCAGACGCTCGGGACAGCCTAACACTGAAGCTTTCTTT.

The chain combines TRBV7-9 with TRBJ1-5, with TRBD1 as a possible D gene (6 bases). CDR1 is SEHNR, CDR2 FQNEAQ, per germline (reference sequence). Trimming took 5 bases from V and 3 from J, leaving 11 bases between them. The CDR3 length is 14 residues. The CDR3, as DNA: TGTGCCAGCAGCCTGGGGGACACCAATCAGCCCCAGCATTTT. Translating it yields CASSLGDTNQPQHF.

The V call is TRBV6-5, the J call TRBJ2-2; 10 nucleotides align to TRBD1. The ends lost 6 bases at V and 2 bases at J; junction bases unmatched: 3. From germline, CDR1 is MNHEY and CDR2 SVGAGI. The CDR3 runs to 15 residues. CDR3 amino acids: CASSRDRGNTGELFF. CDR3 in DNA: TGTGCCAGCAGCCGGGACAGGGGAAACACCGGGGAGCTGTTTTTT.

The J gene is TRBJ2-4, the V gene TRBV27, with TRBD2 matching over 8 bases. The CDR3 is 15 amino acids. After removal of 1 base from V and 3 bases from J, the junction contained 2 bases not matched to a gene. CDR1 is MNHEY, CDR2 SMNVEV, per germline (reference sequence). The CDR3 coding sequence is TGTGCCAGCAGTTTATTAGCGGGACACAAAAACATTCAGTACTTC. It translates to CASSLLAGHKNIQYF.

In nucleotides, the CDR3 is TGTGCCAGCAGCCCGGGGTCTCTGTATCAGCCCCAGCATTTT. It encodes CASSPGSLYQPQHF. The genes are TRBV6-6 and TRBJ1-5; D gene unclear. This CDR3 is built from 14 residues. Germline V gene sequence: CDR1 MNHNY, CDR2 SVGAGI (reference sequence). V lost 6 bases and J 5 bases, leaving 14 bases between the germline ends.

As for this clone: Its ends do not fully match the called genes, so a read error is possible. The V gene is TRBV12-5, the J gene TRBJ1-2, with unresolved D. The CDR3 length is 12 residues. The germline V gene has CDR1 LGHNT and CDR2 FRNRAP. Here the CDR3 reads CASGLGSTSGIF. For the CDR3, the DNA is TGTGCTAGTGGTTTGGGAAGTACGTCCGGGATCTTC.

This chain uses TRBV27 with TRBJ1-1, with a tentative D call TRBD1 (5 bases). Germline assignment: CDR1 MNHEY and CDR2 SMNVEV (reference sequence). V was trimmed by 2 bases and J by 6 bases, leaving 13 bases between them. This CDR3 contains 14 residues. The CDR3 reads CASSLRLGGAEAFF. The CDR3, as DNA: TGTGCCAGCAGTTTACGGCTCGGGGGGGCTGAAGCTTTCTTT.

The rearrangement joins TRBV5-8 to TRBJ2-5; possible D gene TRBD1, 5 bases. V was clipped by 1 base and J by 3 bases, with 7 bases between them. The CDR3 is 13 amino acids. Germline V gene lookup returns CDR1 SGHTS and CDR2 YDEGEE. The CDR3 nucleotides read TGTGCCAGCAGCTTGCGACAGAAAGAGACCCAGTACTTC. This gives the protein CASSLRQKETQYF.

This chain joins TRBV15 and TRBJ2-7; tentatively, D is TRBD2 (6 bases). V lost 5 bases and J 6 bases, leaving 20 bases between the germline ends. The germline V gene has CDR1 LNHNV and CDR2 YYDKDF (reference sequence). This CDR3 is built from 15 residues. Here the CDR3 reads CATSRWTIPPGEQYF. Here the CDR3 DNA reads TGTGCCACCAGCCGCTGGACTATCCCGCCTGGCGAGCAGTACTTC.

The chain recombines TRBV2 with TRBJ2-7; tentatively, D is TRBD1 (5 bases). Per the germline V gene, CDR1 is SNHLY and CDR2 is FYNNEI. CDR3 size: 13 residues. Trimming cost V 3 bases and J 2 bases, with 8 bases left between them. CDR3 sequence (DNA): TGTGCCAGCAGTGACCCAGGGACCTACGAGCAGTACTTC. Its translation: CASSDPGTYEQYF.

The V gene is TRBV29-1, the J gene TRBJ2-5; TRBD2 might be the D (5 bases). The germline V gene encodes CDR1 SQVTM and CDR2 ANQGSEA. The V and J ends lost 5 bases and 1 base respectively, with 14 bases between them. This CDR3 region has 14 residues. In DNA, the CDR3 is TGCAGCGTTCCTCTGAGGGTGATCCAAGAGACCCAGTACTTC. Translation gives CSVPLRVIQETQYF.

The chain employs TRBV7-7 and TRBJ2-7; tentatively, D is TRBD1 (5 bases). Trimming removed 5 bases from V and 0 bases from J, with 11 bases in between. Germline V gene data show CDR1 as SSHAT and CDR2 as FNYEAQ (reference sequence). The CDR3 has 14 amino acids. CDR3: CASSPTGDSYEQYF. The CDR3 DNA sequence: TGTGCCAGCAGCCCAACAGGTGACTCCTACGAGCAGTACTTC.

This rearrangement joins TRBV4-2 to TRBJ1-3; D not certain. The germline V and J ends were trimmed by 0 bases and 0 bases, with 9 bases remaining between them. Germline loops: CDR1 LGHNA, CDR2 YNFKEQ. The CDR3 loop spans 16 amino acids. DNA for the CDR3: TGTGCCAGCAGCCAAGACCGCAGAAGCTCTGGAAACACCATATATTTT. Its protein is CASSQDRRSSGNTIYF.

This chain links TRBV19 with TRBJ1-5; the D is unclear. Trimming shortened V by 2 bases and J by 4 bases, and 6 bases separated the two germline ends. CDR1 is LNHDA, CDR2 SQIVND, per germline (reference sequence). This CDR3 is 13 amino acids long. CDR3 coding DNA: TGTGCCAGTAGTATATCGGGGAATCAGCCCCAGCATTTT. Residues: CASSISGNQPQHF. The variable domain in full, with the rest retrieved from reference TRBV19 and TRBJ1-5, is DGGITQSPKYLFRKEGQNVTLSCEQNLNHDAMYWYRQDPGQGLRLIYYSQIVNDFQKGDIAEGYSVSREKKESFPLTVTSAQKNPTAFYLCASSISGNQPQHFGDGTRLSIL.

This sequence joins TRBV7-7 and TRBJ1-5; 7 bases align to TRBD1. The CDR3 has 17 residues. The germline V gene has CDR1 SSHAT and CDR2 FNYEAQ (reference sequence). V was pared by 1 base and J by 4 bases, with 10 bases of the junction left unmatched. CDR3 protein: CASSLEGRGIWNQPQHF. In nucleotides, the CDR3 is TGTGCCAGCAGCTTAGAAGGCAGGGGGATTTGGAATCAGCCCCAGCATTTT.

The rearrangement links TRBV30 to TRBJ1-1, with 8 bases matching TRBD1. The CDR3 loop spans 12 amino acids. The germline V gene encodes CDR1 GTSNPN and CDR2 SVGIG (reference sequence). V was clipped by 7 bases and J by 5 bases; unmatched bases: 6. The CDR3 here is CALSQGETEAFF. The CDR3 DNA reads TGTGCCTTATCACAGGGGGAAACTGAAGCTTTCTTT.